This T cell receptor beta chain was captured by sequencing in a study of human T cells and chemical hapten exposure. Total RNA came from unfractionated whole blood. This clonotype was recorded many times. The germline CDR1 and CDR2 sequences are MNHNS and SASEGT. This CDR3 contains 16 residues. With 3 bases clipped from V and 1 base from J, the junction kept 6 bases outside the gene matches. Library construction involved attaching unique molecular identifiers to individual cDNA molecules, which allowed quantitative, reproducible TCR counting. Each CDR3 protein is one row after TCRdb ran MiXCR on the reads. This table has about 120,000 distinct CDR3 sequences, 8.5% to 9% appearing once.

This chain links TRBV6-1 with TRBJ1-1, with 9 nucleotides matching TRBD1. The clonotype originates from a human donor in good health. Some clones in this sample may be carry-over from other donors' samples. The sample comprised whole blood. The CDR3 reads CASSDAWDRENTEAFF. As DNA, the CDR3 is TGTGCCAGCAGTGACGCCTGGGACAGGGAGAACACTGAAGCTTTCTTT.